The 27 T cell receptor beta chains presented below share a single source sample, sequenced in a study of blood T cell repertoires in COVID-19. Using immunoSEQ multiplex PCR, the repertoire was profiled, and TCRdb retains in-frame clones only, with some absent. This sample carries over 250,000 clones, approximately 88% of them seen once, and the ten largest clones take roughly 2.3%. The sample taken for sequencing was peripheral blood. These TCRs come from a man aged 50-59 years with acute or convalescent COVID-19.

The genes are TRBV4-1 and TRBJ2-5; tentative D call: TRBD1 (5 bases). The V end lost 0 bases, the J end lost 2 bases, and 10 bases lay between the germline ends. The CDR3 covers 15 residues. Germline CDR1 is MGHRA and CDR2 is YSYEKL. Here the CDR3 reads CASSQEARQQETQYF. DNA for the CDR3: TGCGCCAGCAGCCAAGAAGCGAGACAGCAAGAGACCCAGTACTTC.

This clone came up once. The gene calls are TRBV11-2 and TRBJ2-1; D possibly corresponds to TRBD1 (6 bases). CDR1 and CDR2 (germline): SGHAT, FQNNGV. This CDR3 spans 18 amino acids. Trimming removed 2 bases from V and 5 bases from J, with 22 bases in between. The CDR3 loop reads CASSLLRATSRGHNEQFF. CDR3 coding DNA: TGTGCCAGCAGCTTACTCAGGGCCACGTCCAGGGGACACAATGAGCAGTTCTTC.

The CDR3, as DNA: TGTGCCAGCAGCTTCGAGGAAAGCGGCAATCAGCCCCAGCATTTT. Its translation: CASSFEESGNQPQHF. This chain uses TRBV5-8 with TRBJ1-5; D is undetermined. Germline CDR1 is SGHTS and CDR2 is YDEGEE. Trimming took off 2 bases at V and 2 bases at J, with 11 bases between the two ends. This CDR3 comprises 15 residues.

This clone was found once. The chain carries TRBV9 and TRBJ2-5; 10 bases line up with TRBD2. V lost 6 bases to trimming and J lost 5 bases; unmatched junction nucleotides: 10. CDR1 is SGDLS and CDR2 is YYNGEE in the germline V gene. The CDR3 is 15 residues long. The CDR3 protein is CASTQAGGPRETQYF. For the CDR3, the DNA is TGTGCCAGCACCCAAGCGGGGGGGCCACGGGAGACCCAGTACTTC.

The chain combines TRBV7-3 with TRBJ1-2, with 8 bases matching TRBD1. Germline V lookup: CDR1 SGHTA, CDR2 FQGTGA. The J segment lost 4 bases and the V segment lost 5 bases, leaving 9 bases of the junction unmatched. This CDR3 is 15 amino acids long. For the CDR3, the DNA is TGTGCCAGCAGCCAAGACAGGGGCAGTAGCTATGGCTACACCTTC. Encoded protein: CASSQDRGSSYGYTF.

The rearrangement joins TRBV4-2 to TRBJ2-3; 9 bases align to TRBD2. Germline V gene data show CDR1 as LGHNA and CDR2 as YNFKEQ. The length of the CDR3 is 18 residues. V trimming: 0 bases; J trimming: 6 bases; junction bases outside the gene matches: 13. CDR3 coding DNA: TGTGCCAGCAGCCAAGACGGAGGACTAGCGTCCCCGAAGGATACGCAGTATTTT. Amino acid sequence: CASSQDGGLASPKDTQYF.

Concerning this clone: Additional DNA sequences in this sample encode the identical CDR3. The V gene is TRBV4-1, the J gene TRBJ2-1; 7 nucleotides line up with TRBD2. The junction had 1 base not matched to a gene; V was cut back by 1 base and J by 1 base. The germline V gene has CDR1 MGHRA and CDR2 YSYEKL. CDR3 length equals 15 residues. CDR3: CASSQGGGSYNEQFF. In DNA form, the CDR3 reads TGCGCCAGCAGCCAAGGCGGGGGTTCCTACAATGAGCAGTTCTTC.

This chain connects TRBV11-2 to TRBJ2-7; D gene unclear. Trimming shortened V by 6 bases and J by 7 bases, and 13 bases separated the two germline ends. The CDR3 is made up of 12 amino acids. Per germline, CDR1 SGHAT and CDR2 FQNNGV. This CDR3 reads CASSYWAREQYF. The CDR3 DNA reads TGTGCCAGCAGTTACTGGGCCCGGGAGCAGTACTTC.

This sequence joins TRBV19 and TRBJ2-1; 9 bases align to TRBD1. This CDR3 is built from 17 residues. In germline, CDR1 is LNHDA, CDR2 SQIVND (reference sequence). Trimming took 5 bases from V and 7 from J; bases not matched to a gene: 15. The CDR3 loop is CASSFPMKGQGRNEQFF. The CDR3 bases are TGTGCCAGTAGTTTTCCGATGAAAGGACAGGGGAGGAATGAGCAGTTCTTC.

The CDR3: CASMKAGNYGYTF. DNA of the CDR3: TGTGCCAGCATGAAGGCAGGGAACTATGGCTACACCTTC. The V gene is TRBV6-5, the J gene TRBJ1-2; D is perhaps TRBD1 (5 bases). CDR1 is MNHEY and CDR2 is SVGAGI in the germline V gene. The CDR3 is made up of 13 amino acids. Trimming removed 7 bases from V and 2 bases from J, with 11 bases in between.

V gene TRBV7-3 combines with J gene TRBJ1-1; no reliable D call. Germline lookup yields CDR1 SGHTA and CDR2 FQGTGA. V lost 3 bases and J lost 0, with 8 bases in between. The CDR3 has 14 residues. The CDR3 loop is CASSFPTLNTEAFF. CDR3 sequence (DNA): TGTGCCAGCAGCTTCCCTACGCTGAACACTGAAGCTTTCTTT.

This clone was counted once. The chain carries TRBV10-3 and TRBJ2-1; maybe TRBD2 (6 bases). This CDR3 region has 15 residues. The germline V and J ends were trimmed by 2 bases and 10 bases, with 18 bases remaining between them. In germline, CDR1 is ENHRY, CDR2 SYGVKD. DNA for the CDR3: TGTGCCATCAGTGAGCAGGGAGGTTCGCAGGGCGAGCAGTTCTTC. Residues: CAISEQGGSQGEQFF.

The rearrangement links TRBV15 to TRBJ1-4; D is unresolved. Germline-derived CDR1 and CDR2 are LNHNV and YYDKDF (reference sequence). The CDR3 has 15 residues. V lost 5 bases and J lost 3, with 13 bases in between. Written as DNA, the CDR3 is TGTGCCACCAGCCTAATACAGAGGGCTAATGAAAAACTGTTTTTT. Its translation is CATSLIQRANEKLFF.

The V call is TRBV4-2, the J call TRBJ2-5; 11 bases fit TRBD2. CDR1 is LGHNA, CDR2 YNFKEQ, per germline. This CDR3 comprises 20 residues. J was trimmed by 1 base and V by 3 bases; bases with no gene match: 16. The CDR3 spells CASSHAAAGPSGGPQETQYF. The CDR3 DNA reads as TGTGCCAGCAGCCACGCGGCGGCAGGGCCTAGCGGGGGGCCCCAAGAGACCCAGTACTTC.

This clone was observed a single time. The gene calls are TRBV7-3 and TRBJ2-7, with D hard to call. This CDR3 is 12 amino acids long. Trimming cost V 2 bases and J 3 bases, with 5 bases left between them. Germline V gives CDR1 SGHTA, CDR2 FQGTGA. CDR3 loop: CASSLPVYEQYF. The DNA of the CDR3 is TGTGCCAGCAGCTTACCGGTCTACGAGCAGTACTTC.

The CDR3 DNA reads TGTGCCAGCAGCTACTCGTCGGGCGAGCAGTACTTC. This sequence encodes CASSYSSGEQYF. The chain employs TRBV3-1 (or the pseudogene TRBV3-2) and TRBJ2-7; no definite D call. The CDR3 spans 12 residues. CDR1 LGHDT and CDR2 YNNKEL come from the germline V gene (reference sequence). Trimming pared 5 bases from V and 6 bases from J, leaving 11 bases between.

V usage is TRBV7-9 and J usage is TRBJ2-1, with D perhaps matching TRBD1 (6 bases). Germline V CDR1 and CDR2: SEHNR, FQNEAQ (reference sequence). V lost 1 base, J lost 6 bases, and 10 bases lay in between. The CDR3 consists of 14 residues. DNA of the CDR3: TGTGCCAGCAGCTTAGGAGGGGGTTCCAATGAGCAGTTCTTC. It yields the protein CASSLGGGSNEQFF.

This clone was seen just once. The CDR3 spells CASSSSGQGSYEQYF. In DNA, the CDR3 is TGTGCCAGCAGCTCCTCGGGACAGGGTTCCTACGAGCAGTACTTC. This chain links TRBV5-6 with TRBJ2-7; TRBD1 matches at 9 bases. V was clipped by 3 bases and J by 1 base; unmatched bases: 5. The CDR3 loop spans 15 amino acids. Germline assignment: CDR1 SGHDT and CDR2 YYEEEE.

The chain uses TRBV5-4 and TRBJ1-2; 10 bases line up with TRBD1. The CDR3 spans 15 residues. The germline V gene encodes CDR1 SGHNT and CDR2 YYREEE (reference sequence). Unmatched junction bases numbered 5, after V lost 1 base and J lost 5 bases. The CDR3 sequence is CASSLRDRGLYGYTF. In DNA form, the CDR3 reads TGTGCCAGCAGCTTGCGGGACAGGGGATTGTATGGCTACACCTTC.

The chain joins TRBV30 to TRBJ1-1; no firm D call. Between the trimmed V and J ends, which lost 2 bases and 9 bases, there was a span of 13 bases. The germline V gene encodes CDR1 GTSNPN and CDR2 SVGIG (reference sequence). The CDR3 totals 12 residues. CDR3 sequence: CAWSYVPGKAFF. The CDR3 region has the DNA TGTGCCTGGAGTTACGTCCCGGGGAAAGCTTTCTTT.

The CDR3 nucleotides read TGTGCCAGCTCACCAGGACAGGGGACCCACGGGGAGCTGTTTTTT. Translation gives CASSPGQGTHGELFF. The chain joins TRBV18 to TRBJ2-2; TRBD1 matches 9 bases. The V segment lost 2 bases and the J segment 7 bases; nucleotides outside the gene matches: 5. CDR3 size: 15 residues. Germline lookup yields CDR1 KGHSH and CDR2 LQKENI.

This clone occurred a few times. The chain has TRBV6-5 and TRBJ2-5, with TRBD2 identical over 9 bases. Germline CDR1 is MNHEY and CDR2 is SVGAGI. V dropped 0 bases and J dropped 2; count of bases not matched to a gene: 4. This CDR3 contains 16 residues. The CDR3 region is CASSYSLSGGQETQYF. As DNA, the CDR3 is TGTGCCAGCAGTTACTCCCTTAGCGGGGGTCAAGAGACCCAGTACTTC.

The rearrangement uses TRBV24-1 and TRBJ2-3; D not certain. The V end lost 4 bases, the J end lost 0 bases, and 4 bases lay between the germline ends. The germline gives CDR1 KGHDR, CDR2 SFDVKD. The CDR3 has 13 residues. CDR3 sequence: CATSDRSTDTQYF. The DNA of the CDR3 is TGTGCCACCAGTGACCGTAGCACAGATACGCAGTATTTT.

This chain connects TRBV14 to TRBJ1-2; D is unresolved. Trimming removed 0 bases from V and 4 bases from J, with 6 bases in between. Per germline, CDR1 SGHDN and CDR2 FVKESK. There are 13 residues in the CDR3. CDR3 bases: TGTGCCAGCAGCCAAGATCTTAGCTATGGCTACACCTTC. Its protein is CASSQDLSYGYTF.

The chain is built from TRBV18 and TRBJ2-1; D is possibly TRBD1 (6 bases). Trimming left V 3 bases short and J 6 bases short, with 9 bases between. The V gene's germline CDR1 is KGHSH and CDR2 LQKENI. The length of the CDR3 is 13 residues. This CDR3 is CASSPDSFNEQFF. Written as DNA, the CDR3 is TGTGCCAGCTCACCGGACAGCTTCAATGAGCAGTTCTTC.

CDR3 nucleotides: TGTGCCAGCAGCTTATTCGGGACAGGTTACAATGAGCAGTTCTTC. It encodes CASSLFGTGYNEQFF. The chain combines TRBV11-3 with TRBJ2-1, with TRBD1 matching over 8 bases. In germline, CDR1 is SGHNT, CDR2 YENEEA. The length of the CDR3 is 15 residues. V lost 2 bases, J lost 4 bases, and 4 bases stayed unmatched.

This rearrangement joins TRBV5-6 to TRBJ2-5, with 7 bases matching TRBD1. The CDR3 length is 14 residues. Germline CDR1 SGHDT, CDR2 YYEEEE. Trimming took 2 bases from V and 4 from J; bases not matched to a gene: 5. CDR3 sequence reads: CASSFQQGLETQYF. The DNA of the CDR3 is TGTGCCAGCAGCTTTCAACAGGGGCTAGAGACCCAGTACTTC.